The 29 T cell receptor beta chains below were found in one sample sequenced in a study of beta chain features in type 1 diabetes (dated by TCRdb to the late 2010s). Study-wide conclusions, independent of this receptor: In all four CD4+ subsets, TCRB CDR3 length was moderately but significantly shorter in type 1 diabetes patients.

The library was generated by the immunoSEQ multiplex PCR assay. The entire isolated RNA was reverse transcribed using the High Capacity cDNA Reverse Transcription Kit, and thus expressed TCRB transcripts were sequenced. TCRdb took this table from immuneACCESS and kept in-frame rearrangements with V and J called. Such tables lack part of the clones; where checked against another copy, unresolved V genes explain under half of the gap, and the rest is unexplained. For this sample there are a few hundred thousand clones; about a fifth appear just once. The top ten hold about 0.028% of the sample. No antigens are known for them. The sample taken for sequencing was naive CD4+ T cells from blood. Per the publication, the cell subset or site label means: true naive CD4+ T cells. The origin of the receptors is a woman aged 40 to 55 with type 1 diabetes.

The V gene is TRBV5-1, the J gene TRBJ1-1; possibly TRBD1 for D (5 bases). CDR1 and CDR2 from the germline V gene are SGHRS and YFSETQ. This CDR3 spans 15 amino acids. The V gene lost 0 bases and the J gene lost 9 bases, with 18 bases spanning the gap. The CDR3 sequence is CASSLAYRWGDKAFF. Written as DNA, the CDR3 is TGCGCCAGCAGCTTGGCATACAGGTGGGGGGATAAAGCTTTCTTT.

This sequence joins TRBV18 and TRBJ2-6; D not certain. Trimming pared 3 bases from V and 2 bases from J, leaving 5 bases between. Germline V gene sequence: CDR1 KGHSH, CDR2 LQKENI. This CDR3 has 14 residues. The CDR3 DNA is TGTGCCAGCTCACCCCCAGCTGGGGCCAACGTCCTGACTTTC. It codes for CASSPPAGANVLTF.

The chain combines TRBV4-1 with TRBJ1-2; possible D gene TRBD1, 6 bases. The germline V gene encodes CDR1 MGHRA and CDR2 YSYEKL. V dropped 1 base and J dropped 5 bases, with 8 bases sitting between them. This CDR3 has 13 amino acids. CDR3 loop: CASSQGTDYGYTF. The CDR3 DNA reads TGCGCCAGCAGCCAAGGGACAGATTATGGCTACACCTTC.

V is TRBV7-2 and J is TRBJ2-1; a possible D gene is TRBD2 (6 bases). This CDR3 is 14 amino acids long. Germline V gene lookup returns CDR1 SGHTA and CDR2 FQGNSA. V was pared by 0 bases and J by 7 bases, with 10 bases between. For the CDR3, the DNA is TGTGCCAGCAGCTTAGCCCTGACTAGGAATGAGCAGTTCTTC. This sequence encodes CASSLALTRNEQFF.

This clone has just a few counts. CDR3 loop: CASSSYRVQYF. CDR3 bases: TGTGCCAGCAGCTCATACAGGGTCCAGTACTTC. The gene calls are TRBV7-9 and TRBJ2-5, with D possibly being TRBD1 (6 bases). This CDR3 has 11 residues. Germline V gives CDR1 SEHNR, CDR2 FQNEAQ (reference sequence). V was pared by 4 bases and J by 10 bases, with 10 bases between.

V gene TRBV5-1 combines with J gene TRBJ2-2; 7 bases fit TRBD1. This CDR3 region has 14 residues. Germline V gives CDR1 SGHRS, CDR2 YFSETQ. Trimming at V came to 3 bases and at J to 7 bases, leaving 6 bases not matched to a gene. This chain's CDR3 is CASSWGQTGGELFF. The DNA for the CDR3 is TGCGCCAGCAGCTGGGGACAGACAGGCGGGGAGCTGTTTTTT.

The chain joins TRBV5-1 to TRBJ1-6; perhaps TRBD1 as D (5 bases). V lost 4 bases and J 16 bases, leaving 21 bases between the germline ends. The CDR3 covers 14 residues. Germline V gene data show CDR1 as SGHRS and CDR2 as YFSETQ. The CDR3, as DNA: TGCGCCAGCAGCCCCCCCGGGCCCCACCAGGGACTCCACTTT. This codes for CASSPPGPHQGLHF.

This chain links TRBV7-2 with TRBJ2-3; 7 bases agree with TRBD2. This CDR3 is built from 15 residues. After removal of 5 bases from V and 3 bases from J, the junction contained 8 bases not matched to a gene. Germline V gene sequence: CDR1 SGHTA, CDR2 FQGNSA. CDR3 in amino acids: CASSISGLRTDTQYF. The CDR3 coding sequence is TGTGCCAGCAGCATTAGCGGGTTACGAACAGATACGCAGTATTTT.

The V and J genes are TRBV9 and TRBJ1-1; 9 bases are a match to TRBD1. Germline lookup yields CDR1 SGDLS and CDR2 YYNGEE. V was clipped by 4 bases and J by 5 bases; unmatched bases: 9. The CDR3 has 15 amino acids. The CDR3 coding sequence is TGTGCCAGCAGCCCTCTGACAGGGGGGATTACTGAAGCTTTCTTT. It yields the protein CASSPLTGGITEAFF.

This clone was seen a handful of times. The chain combines TRBV20-1 with TRBJ2-7; 8 bases are shared with TRBD1. The CDR3 length is 11 residues. Germline V gene sequence: CDR1 DFQATT, CDR2 SNEGSKA (reference sequence). Germline trimming cut 6 bases from V and 13 bases from J; bases unmatched to any gene: 11. CDR3 bases: TGCAGTGCCCTTCAGGGGGCAATACAATACTTC. Protein sequence: CSALQGAIQYF.

This clone appeared a few times. The chain couples TRBV2 to TRBJ1-6; TRBD1 agrees at 8 bases. V shed 5 bases and J 5 bases; nucleotides not matched to a gene: 5. The CDR3 length is 15 residues. Germline loops: CDR1 SNHLY, CDR2 FYNNEI. CDR3 in DNA: TGTGCCAGCAGTCGACAGGGGCAGAATAATTCACCCCTCCACTTT. This codes for CASSRQGQNNSPLHF.

The table lists this clone with a few counts. V gene TRBV5-1 combines with J gene TRBJ2-1, with 12 bases that match TRBD1. This CDR3 comprises 14 residues. J lost 9 bases, V lost 3 bases, and 4 bases had no gene match. Per germline, CDR1 SGHRS and CDR2 YFSETQ. The CDR3 region is CASSWGQGATEQFF. CDR3 nucleotides: TGCGCCAGCAGCTGGGGACAGGGGGCTACTGAGCAGTTCTTC. Full variable domain (outside the CDR3, taken from reference TRBV5-1 and TRBJ2-1): KAGVTQTPRYLIKTRGQQVTLSCSPISGHRSVSWYQQTPGQGLQFLFEYFSETQRNKGNFPGRFSGRQFSNSRSEMNVSTLELGDSALYLCASSWGQGATEQFFGPGTRLTVL.

The chain carries TRBV2 and TRBJ1-2, with 7 bases fitting TRBD1. The CDR3 sequence is 13 residues long. V shed 7 bases and J 3 bases; nucleotides not matched to a gene: 5. Germline CDR1 is SNHLY and CDR2 is FYNNEI. The CDR3 loop reads CASIFQGDYGYTF. Written as DNA, the CDR3 is TGTGCCAGCATATTTCAGGGGGACTATGGCTACACCTTC.

The sample holds a few counts of this clone. V is TRBV4-2 and J is TRBJ1-1, with TRBD1 matching 8 bases. Germline loops: CDR1 LGHNA, CDR2 YNFKEQ. The CDR3 length is 14 residues. Unmatched junction bases numbered 5, after V lost 3 bases and J lost 5 bases. CDR3 region: CASSQGQVNTEAFF. The CDR3 coding sequence is TGTGCCAGCAGCCAGGGACAGGTTAATACTGAAGCTTTCTTT.

In its sample, this clone was seen once. This sequence joins TRBV19 and TRBJ1-1; D may be TRBD1 (5 bases). The CDR3 is 16 residues long. The V gene lost 7 bases and the J gene lost 3 bases, with 21 bases spanning the gap. Germline V gives CDR1 LNHDA, CDR2 SQIVND (reference sequence). The CDR3 DNA follows: TGTGCCAGTACAACCCTTCCCACAGGAGGGGACACTGAAGCTTTCTTT. This encodes CASTTLPTGGDTEAFF.

This clone has only a few counts. The chain joins TRBV18 to TRBJ2-2, with D perhaps matching TRBD1 (6 bases). V gave up 2 bases and J gave up 0 bases, with 10 bases separating them. Germline CDR1 KGHSH, CDR2 LQKENI. The CDR3 is 16 residues long. CDR3 region: CASSPGQLSNTGELFF. The CDR3 region has the DNA TGTGCCAGCTCACCAGGACAGCTCTCGAACACCGGGGAGCTGTTTTTT.

J is TRBJ2-1 and V is TRBV2, with 8 nucleotides matching TRBD1. Germline assignment: CDR1 SNHLY and CDR2 FYNNEI. The ends lost 8 bases at V and 9 bases at J; junction bases unmatched: 9. The CDR3 totals 13 residues. The CDR3 reads CASRDRPTIEQFF. The CDR3 DNA reads TGTGCCAGCCGGGACAGGCCGACAATTGAGCAGTTCTTC.

The chain carries TRBV4-3 and TRBJ1-2, with D possibly matching TRBD1 (6 bases). This CDR3 is built from 16 residues. The ends were cut back, 0 bases at V and 8 bases at J, with 19 bases in the middle. CDR1 and CDR2 (germline): LGHNA, YSLEER. In DNA form, the CDR3 reads TGCGCCAGCAGCCAAGAAGGGTACGCGGGGGCGGAAGGCTACACCTTC. Protein product: CASSQEGYAGAEGYTF.

The chain carries TRBV13 and TRBJ2-1; 8 bases map to TRBD1. V was pared by 5 bases and J by 4 bases, with 7 bases of the junction left unmatched. The CDR3 sequence is 15 residues long. Germline CDR1 reads PRHDT; CDR2 reads FYEKMQ (reference sequence). CDR3: CASSRGDRSYNEQFF. The CDR3 nucleotides are TGTGCCAGCAGCCGAGGGGACAGGAGTTACAATGAGCAGTTCTTC. The full variable domain, rest sourced from reference TRBV13 and TRBJ2-1, is AAGVIQSPRHLIKEKRETATLKCYPIPRHDTVYWYQQGPGQDPQFLISFYEKMQSDKGSIPDRFSAQQFSDYHSELNMSSLELGDSALYFCASSRGDRSYNEQFFGPGTRLTVL.

This clone was found a few times. This chain connects TRBV10-3 to TRBJ2-7; possible D gene TRBD1, 5 bases. Germline V CDR1 and CDR2: ENHRY, SYGVKD. V lost 4 bases to trimming and J lost 5 bases, with 9 bases between them. CDR3 length equals 12 residues. CDR3: CAISGAGNEQYF. The DNA of the CDR3 is TGTGCCATCAGTGGTGCAGGGAACGAGCAGTACTTC.

There are a few counts of this clone. The chain combines TRBV19 with TRBJ2-3, with TRBD2 matching 9 bases. The V gene end was trimmed by 10 bases and the J gene end by 1 base; junction bases not matched to a gene: 3. The CDR3 totals 13 residues. Germline loops: CDR1 LNHDA, CDR2 SQIVND (reference sequence). CDR3 sequence reads: CATRTSGTDTQYF. CDR3 bases: TGTGCCACCCGGACTAGCGGCACAGATACGCAGTATTTT. The full variable domain, in which reference TRBV19 and TRBJ2-3 provide the parts outside the CDR3, is DGGITQSPKYLFRKEGQNVTLSCEQNLNHDAMYWYRQDPGQGLRLIYYSQIVNDFQKGDIAEGYSVSREKKESFPLTVTSAQKNPTAFYLCATRTSGTDTQYFGPGTRLTVL.

The chain employs TRBV28 and TRBJ1-1, with a weak D call TRBD1 (6 bases). The V and J ends lost 5 bases and 6 bases respectively, with 16 bases between them. The CDR3 extends over 14 amino acids. Germline loops: CDR1 MDHEN, CDR2 SYDVKM. The CDR3 region is CASSLTGWGAEAFF. The CDR3 DNA is TGTGCCAGCAGTCTGACAGGTTGGGGTGCTGAAGCTTTCTTT.

This clone occurred a few times. V is TRBV5-4 and J is TRBJ1-1; D gene ambiguous. Germline V CDR1 and CDR2: SGHNT, YYREEE (reference sequence). Trimming took off 4 bases at V and 1 base at J, with 14 bases between the two ends. The CDR3 has 15 amino acids. The CDR3: CASSPDLERNTEAFF. CDR3 sequence (DNA): TGTGCCAGCAGCCCGGACTTGGAGAGGAACACTGAAGCTTTCTTT.

The chain uses TRBV4-3 and TRBJ1-4, with 7 bases identical to TRBD1. This CDR3 spans 16 amino acids. Germline assignment: CDR1 LGHNA and CDR2 YSLEER. J was trimmed by 8 bases and V by 4 bases; bases with no gene match: 13. CDR3: CASSLLEVGGQEKLFF. CDR3 coding DNA: TGCGCCAGCAGCCTCCTAGAGGTAGGGGGCCAGGAAAAACTGTTTTTT.

The chain employs TRBV9 and TRBJ2-1, with 12 bases identical to TRBD2. Germline V CDR1 and CDR2: SGDLS, YYNGEE. V trimming: 3 bases; J trimming: 3 bases; junction bases outside the gene matches: 4. The CDR3 consists of 16 residues. In DNA, the CDR3 is TGTGCCAGCAGCGGACTGACTAGCGGGAGCTACAATGAGCAGTTCTTC. This translates into CASSGLTSGSYNEQFF. Combining the CDR3 with reference TRBV9 and TRBJ2-1 gives the whole variable domain DSGVTQTPKHLITATGQRVTLRCSPRSGDLSVYWYQQSLDQGLQFLIQYYNGEERAKGNILERFSAQQFPDLHSELNLSSLELGDSALYFCASSGLTSGSYNEQFFGPGTRLTVL.

V usage is TRBV28 and J usage is TRBJ1-5; D uncertain. Trimming took 10 bases from V and 2 from J, leaving 9 bases between them. The CDR3 is 12 amino acids. Germline V lookup: CDR1 MDHEN, CDR2 SYDVKM. The CDR3 nucleotides read TGTGCCACCTCGGAGCGCAATCAGCCCCAGCATTTT. Its protein product is CATSERNQPQHF.

This clone appeared a few times. This CDR3 is also generated by other DNA sequences in the sample. The V gene is TRBV5-1, the J gene TRBJ2-5; TRBD1 matches at 8 bases. The CDR3 is 15 residues long. Germline loops: CDR1 SGHRS, CDR2 YFSETQ. With 2 bases clipped from V and 0 bases from J, the junction kept 3 bases outside the gene matches. The DNA of the CDR3 is TGCGCCAGCAGCTTCGGACAGGGATACCAAGAGACCCAGTACTTC. Its protein is CASSFGQGYQETQYF.

The J gene is TRBJ2-1, the V gene TRBV7-9, with 10 positions matching TRBD2. V was clipped by 5 bases and J by 3 bases; unmatched bases: 4. CDR1 SEHNR and CDR2 FQNEAQ come from the germline V gene (reference sequence). The CDR3 has 15 residues. CDR3 DNA: TGTGCCAGCAGCCCGACTAGCGGGTACTACAATGAGCAGTTCTTC. This translates into CASSPTSGYYNEQFF.

This clone was seen a few times. The V gene is TRBV28, the J gene TRBJ2-3, with D possibly matching TRBD2 (6 bases). V lost 3 bases, J lost 5 bases, and 12 bases lay in between. CDR1 and CDR2 from the germline V gene are MDHEN and SYDVKM. The length of the CDR3 is 14 residues. CDR3 nucleotides: TGTGCCAGCAGTTTGGGGGGATCTGGAGATACGCAGTATTTT. Its protein is CASSLGGSGDTQYF.